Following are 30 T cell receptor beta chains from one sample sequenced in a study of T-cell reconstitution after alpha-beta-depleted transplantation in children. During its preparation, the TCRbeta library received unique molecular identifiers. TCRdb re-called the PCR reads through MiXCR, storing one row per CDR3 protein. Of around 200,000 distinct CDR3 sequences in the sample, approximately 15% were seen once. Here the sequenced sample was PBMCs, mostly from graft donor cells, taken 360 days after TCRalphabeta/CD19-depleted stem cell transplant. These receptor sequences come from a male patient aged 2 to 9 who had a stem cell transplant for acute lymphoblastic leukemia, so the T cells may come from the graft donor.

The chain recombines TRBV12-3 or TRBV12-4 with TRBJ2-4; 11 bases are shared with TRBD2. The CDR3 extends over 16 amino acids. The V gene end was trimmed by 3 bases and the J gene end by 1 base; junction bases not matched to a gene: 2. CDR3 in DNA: TGTGCCAGCAGTTTGTCTAGCGGGGGGGCCAAAAACATTCAGTACTTC. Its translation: CASSLSSGGAKNIQYF.

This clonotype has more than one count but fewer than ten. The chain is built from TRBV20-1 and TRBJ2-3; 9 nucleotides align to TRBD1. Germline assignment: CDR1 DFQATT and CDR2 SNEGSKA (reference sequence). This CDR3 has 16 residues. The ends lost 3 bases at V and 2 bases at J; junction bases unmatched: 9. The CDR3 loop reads CSASTGTGLHTDTQYF. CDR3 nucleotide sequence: TGCAGTGCTAGTACCGGGACAGGGCTCCACACAGATACGCAGTATTTT.

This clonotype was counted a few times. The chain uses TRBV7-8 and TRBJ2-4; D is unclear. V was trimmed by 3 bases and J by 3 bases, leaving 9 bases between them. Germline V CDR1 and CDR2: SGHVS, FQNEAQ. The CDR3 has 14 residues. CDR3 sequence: CASSLVGSKNIQYF. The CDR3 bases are TGTGCCAGCAGCTTGGTCGGTAGCAAAAACATTCAGTACTTC.

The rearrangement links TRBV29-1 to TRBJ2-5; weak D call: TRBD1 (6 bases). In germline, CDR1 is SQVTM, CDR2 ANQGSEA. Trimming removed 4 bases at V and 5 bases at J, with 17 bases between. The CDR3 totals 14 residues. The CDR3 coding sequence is TGCAGCGTTGTGGGGTTGGACAGTCGGGAGACCCAGTACTTC. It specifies CSVVGLDSRETQYF.

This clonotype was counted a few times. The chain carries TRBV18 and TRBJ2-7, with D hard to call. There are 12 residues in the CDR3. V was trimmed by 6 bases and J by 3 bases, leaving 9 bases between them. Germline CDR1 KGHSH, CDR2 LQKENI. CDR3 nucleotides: TGTGCCAGCTCTCCCCAGGACTACGAGCAGTACTTC. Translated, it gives CASSPQDYEQYF. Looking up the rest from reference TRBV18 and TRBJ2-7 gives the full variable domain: NAGVMQNPRHLVRRRGQEARLRCSPMKGHSHVYWYRQLPEEGLKFMVYLQKENIIDESGMPKERFSAEFPKEGPSILRIQQVVRGDSAAYFCASSPQDYEQYFGPGTRLTVT.

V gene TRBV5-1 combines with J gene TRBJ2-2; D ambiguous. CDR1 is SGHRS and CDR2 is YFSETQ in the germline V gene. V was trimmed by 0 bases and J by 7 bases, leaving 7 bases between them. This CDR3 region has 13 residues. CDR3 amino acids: CASSLGQNGELFF. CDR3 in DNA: TGCGCCAGCAGCTTGGGACAAAACGGGGAGCTGTTTTTT.

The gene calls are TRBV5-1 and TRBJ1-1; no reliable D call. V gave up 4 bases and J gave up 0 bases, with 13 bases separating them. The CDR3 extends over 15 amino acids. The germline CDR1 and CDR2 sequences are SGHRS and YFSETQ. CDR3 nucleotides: TGCGCCAGCAGCCCGGCAGCACTGATGAACACTGAAGCTTTCTTT. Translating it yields CASSPAALMNTEAFF.

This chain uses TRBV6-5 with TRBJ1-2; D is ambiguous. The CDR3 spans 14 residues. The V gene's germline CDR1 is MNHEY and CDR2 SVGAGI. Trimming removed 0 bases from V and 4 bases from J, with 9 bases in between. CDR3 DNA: TGTGCCAGCAGTTACTCATCAGAGGGCTATGGCTACACCTTC. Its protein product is CASSYSSEGYGYTF.

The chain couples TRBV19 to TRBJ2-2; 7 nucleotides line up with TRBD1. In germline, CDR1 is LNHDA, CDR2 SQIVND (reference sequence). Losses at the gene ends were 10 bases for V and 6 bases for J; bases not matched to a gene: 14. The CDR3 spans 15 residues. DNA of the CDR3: TGTGCCACCTACCCAGGGGGAACCAACGCCGGGGAGCTGTTTTTT. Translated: CATYPGGTNAGELFF.

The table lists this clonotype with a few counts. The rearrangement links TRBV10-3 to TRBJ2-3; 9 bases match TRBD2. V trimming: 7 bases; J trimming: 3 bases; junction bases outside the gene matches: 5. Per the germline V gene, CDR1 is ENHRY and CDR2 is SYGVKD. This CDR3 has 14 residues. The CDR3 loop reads CAITRGGRTDTQYF. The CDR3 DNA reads TGTGCCATCACGCGGGGGGGAAGGACAGATACGCAGTATTTT.

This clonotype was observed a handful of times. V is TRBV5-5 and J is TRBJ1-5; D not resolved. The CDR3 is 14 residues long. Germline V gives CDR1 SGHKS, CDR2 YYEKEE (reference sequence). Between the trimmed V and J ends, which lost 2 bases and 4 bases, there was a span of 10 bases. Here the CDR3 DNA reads TGTGCCAGCAGCTTTAATTCTGGGAATCAGCCCCAGCATTTT. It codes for CASSFNSGNQPQHF.

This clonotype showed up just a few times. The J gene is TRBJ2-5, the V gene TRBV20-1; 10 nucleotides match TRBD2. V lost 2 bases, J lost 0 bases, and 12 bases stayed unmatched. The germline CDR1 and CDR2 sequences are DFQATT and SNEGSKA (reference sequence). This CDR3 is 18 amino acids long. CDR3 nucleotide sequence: TGCAGTGCTAGAACCCCCCTAGCGGGGGCCTCGTACCAAGAGACCCAGTACTTC. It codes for CSARTPLAGASYQETQYF.

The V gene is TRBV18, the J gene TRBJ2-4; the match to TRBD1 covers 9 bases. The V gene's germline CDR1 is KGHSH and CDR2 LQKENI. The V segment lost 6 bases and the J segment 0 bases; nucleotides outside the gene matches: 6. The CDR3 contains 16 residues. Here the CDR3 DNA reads TGTGCCAGCTCCCCTTGGACAGGGGAAGCCAAAAACATTCAGTACTTC. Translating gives CASSPWTGEAKNIQYF.

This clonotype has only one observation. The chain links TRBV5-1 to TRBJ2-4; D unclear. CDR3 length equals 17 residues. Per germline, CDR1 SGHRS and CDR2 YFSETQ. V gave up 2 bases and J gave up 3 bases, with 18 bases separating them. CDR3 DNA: TGCGCCAGCAGCTTTAAGTTCCCGGCCACAGTCAAAAACATTCAGTACTTC. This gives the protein CASSFKFPATVKNIQYF.

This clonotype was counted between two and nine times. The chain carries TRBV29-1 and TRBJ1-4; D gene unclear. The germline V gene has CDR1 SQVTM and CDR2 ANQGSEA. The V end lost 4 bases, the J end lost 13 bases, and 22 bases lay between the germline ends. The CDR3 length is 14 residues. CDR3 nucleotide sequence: TGCAGCGTTGCCGGGCAGACTTCTACCAAGGGACTGTTTTTT. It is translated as CSVAGQTSTKGLFF.

The CDR3 sequence is CASSQDPGLAKLTDTQYF. In DNA form, the CDR3 reads TGCGCCAGCAGCCAAGATCCGGGACTAGCGAAACTCACAGATACGCAGTATTTT. This chain joins TRBV4-1 and TRBJ2-3; 10 bases align to TRBD2. Germline lookup yields CDR1 MGHRA and CDR2 YSYEKL. The V gene end was trimmed by 0 bases and the J gene end by 2 bases; junction bases not matched to a gene: 8. This CDR3 has 18 residues.

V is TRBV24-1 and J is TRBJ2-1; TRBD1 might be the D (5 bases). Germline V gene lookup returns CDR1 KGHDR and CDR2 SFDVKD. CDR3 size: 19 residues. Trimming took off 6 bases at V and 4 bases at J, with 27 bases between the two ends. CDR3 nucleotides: TGTGCCACCAGTCCCCGTAATTGTGTCTCCAGGGATGGGTACAATGAGCAGTTCTTC. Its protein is CATSPRNCVSRDGYNEQFF.

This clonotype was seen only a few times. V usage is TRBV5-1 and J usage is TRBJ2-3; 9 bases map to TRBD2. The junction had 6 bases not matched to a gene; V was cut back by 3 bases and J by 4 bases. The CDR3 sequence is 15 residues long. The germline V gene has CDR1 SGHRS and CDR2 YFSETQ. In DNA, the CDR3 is TGCGCCAGCAGCTCGCTAGCGGGAAGTTCAGATACGCAGTATTTT. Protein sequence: CASSSLAGSSDTQYF. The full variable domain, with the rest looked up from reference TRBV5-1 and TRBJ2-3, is KAGVTQTPRYLIKTRGQQVTLSCSPISGHRSVSWYQQTPGQGLQFLFEYFSETQRNKGNFPGRFSGRQFSNSRSEMNVSTLELGDSALYLCASSSLAGSSDTQYFGPGTRLTVL.

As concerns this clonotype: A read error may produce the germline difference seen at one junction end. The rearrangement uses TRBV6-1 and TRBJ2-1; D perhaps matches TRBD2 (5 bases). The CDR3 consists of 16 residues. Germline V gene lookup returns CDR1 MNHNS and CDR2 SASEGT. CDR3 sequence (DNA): TGTGCCAGCAGTCCCCGCCTCGGGGTCTACTACAGTGAGCAGTTCTTC. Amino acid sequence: CASSPRLGVYYSEQFF.

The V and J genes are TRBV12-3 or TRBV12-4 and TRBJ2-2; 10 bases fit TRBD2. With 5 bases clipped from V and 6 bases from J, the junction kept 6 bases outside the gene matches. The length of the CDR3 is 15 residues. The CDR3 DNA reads TGTGCCAGCAGTACAGCGGGGGGGCCTTCCGGGGAGCTGTTTTTT. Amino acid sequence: CASSTAGGPSGELFF.

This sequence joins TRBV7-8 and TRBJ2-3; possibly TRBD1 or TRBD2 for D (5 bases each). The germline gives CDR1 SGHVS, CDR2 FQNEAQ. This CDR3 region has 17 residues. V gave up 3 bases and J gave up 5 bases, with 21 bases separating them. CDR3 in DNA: TGTGCCAGCAGCTTTTATGGGACGGGGATTTCCAAAGATACGCAGTATTTT. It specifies CASSFYGTGISKDTQYF.

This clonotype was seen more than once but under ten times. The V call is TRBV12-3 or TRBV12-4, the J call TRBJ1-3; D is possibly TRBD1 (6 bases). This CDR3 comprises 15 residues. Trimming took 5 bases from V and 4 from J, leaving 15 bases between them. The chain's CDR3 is CASSPTTGSGNTIYF. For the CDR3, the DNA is TGTGCCAGCAGTCCAACGACAGGATCCGGAAACACCATATATTTT.

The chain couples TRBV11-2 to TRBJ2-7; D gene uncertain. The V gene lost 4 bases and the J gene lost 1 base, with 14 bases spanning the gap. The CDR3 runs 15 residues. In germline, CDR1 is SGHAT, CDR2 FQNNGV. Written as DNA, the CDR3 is TGTGCCAGCAGCTCAGGTTCCCATCTTTCCTACGAGCAGTACTTC. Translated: CASSSGSHLSYEQYF.

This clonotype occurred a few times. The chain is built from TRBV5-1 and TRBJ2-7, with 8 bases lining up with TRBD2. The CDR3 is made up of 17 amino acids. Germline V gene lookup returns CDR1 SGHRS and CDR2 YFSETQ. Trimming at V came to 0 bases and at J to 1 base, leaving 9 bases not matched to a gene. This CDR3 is CASSLAPGRGVSYEQYF. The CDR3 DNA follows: TGCGCCAGCAGCTTGGCCCCGGGGCGGGGGGTATCCTACGAGCAGTACTTC.

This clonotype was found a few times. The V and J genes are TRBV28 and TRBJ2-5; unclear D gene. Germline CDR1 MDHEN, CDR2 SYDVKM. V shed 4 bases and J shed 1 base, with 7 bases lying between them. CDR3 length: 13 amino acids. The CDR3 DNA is TGTGCCAGCAGTTATTCAGGCCAAGAGACCCAGTACTTC. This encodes CASSYSGQETQYF.

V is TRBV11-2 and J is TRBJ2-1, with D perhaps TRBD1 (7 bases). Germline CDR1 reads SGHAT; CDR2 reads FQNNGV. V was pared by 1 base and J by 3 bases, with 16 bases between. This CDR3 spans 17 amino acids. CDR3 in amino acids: CASSLAGGTSYYNEQFF. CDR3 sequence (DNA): TGTGCCAGCAGCTTAGCAGGGGGAACTAGCTACTACAATGAGCAGTTCTTC.

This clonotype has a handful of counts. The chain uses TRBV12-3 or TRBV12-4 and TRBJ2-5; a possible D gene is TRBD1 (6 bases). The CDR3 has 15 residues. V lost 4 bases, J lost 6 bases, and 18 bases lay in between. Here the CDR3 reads CASSSHWTEKKTQYF. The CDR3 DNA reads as TGTGCCAGCAGTTCCCACTGGACAGAGAAGAAGACCCAGTACTTC.

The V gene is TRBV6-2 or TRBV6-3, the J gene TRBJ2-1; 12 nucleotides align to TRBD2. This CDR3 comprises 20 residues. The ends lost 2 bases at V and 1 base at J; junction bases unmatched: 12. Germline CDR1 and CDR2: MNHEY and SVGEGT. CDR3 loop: CASSYDPSGGASPSYNEQFF. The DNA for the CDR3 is TGTGCCAGCAGTTACGATCCTAGCGGGGGGGCCTCCCCTTCCTACAATGAGCAGTTCTTC.

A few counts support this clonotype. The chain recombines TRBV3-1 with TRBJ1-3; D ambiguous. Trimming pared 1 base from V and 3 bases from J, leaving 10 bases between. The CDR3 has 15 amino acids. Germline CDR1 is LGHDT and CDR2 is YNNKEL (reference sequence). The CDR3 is CASSQVLANGNTIYF. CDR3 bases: TGTGCCAGCAGCCAAGTTTTGGCAAATGGAAACACCATATATTTT.

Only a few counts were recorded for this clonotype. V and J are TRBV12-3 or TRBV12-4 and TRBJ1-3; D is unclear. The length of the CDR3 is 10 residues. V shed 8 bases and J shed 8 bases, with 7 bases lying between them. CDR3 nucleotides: TGTGCCAGCCGGAGGGACACCATATATTTT. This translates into CASRRDTIYF.